In this sample, the clone carrying this T cell receptor (beta chain) turned up a few times. The antigen is not known. After expansion with viral peptide pools in the ViraFEST assay, antigen-specific CD4+ T cells were sequenced. The culture ran for approximately 10 days before CD4+ T cells were isolated. Nucleocapsid antibody tests were negative, and the vaccine recipients had no prior SARS-CoV-2 infection. There are 15 residues in the CDR3. Looked up from germline, CDR1 is MNHNY and CDR2 is SVGAGI (reference sequence). The V gene lost 2 bases and the J gene lost 7 bases, with 18 bases spanning the gap. The repertoire was sequenced with immunoSEQ multiplex PCR; TCRdb's copy has only in-frame clones and lacks some. The sample carries about 24,000 clones, approximately 71% recorded once. This entry comes from a study of vaccination effects on CD4 cells after COVID-19.

Sequencing was performed on CD4+ T cells from PBMCs cultured with HCoV-OC43 spike peptides, taken before COVID-19 vaccination. Indicated subset: HCoV-OC43 spike overlapping peptide pool stimulation. The source of this sequence is a human donor who received a COVID-19 vaccine. The J gene is TRBJ2-7, the V gene TRBV6-6, with D possibly being TRBD2 (6 bases). CDR3 residues: CASSYGTPSGGEQYF. The CDR3 DNA follows: TGTGCCAGCAGTTACGGAACTCCGAGTGGGGGGGAGCAGTACTTC.